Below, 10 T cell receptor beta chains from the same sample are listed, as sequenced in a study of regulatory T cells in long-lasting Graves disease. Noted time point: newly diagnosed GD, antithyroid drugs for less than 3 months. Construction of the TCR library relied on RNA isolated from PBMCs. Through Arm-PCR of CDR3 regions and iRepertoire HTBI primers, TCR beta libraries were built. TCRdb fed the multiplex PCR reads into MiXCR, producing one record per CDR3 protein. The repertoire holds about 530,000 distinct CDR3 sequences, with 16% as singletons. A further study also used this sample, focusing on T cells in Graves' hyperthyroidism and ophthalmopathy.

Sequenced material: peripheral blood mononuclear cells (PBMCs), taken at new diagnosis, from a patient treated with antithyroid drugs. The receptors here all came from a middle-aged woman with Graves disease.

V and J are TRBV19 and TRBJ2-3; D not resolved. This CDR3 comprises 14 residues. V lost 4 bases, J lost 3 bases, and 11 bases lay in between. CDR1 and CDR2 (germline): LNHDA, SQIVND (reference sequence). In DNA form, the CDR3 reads TGTGCCAGTAGTACTACCGACCGGACAGATACGCAGTATTTT. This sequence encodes CASSTTDRTDTQYF.

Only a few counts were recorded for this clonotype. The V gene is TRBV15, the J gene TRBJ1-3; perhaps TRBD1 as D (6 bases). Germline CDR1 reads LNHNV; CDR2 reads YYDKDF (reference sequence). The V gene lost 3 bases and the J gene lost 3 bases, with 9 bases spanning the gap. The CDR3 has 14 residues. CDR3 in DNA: TGTGCCACCAGCAGCAGGGGAAGTGGAAACACCATATATTTT. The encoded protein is CATSSRGSGNTIYF.

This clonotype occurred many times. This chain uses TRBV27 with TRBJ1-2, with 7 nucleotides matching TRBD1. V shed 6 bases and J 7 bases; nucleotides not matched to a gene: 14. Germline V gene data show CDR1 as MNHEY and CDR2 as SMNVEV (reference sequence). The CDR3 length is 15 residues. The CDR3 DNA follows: TGTGCCAGCAGACTATACCGGGACAGCAATACTGGCTACACCTTC. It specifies CASRLYRDSNTGYTF.

CDR3 amino acids: CASSLEGTSYTGELFF. CDR3 DNA: TGTGCCAGCAGCTTAGAAGGGACTAGCTACACCGGGGAGCTGTTTTTT. This chain uses TRBV7-9 with TRBJ2-2, with TRBD2 matching 9 bases. CDR1 and CDR2 from the germline V gene are SEHNR and FQNEAQ (reference sequence). J gave up 3 bases and V 1 base, and 3 bases lay outside the gene matches. CDR3 length: 16 residues. The full variable domain, rest sourced from reference TRBV7-9 and TRBJ2-2, is DTGVSQNPRHKITKRGQNVTFRCDPISEHNRLYWYRQTLGQGPEFLTYFQNEAQLEKSRLLSDRFSAERPKGSFSTLEIQRTEQGDSAMYLCASSLEGTSYTGELFFGEGSRLTVL.

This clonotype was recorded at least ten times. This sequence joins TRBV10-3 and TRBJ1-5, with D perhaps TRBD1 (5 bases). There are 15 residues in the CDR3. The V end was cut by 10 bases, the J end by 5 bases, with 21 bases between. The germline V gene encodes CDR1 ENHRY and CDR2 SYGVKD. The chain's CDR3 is CATTSGHRLDQPQHF. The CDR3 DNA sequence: TGTGCCACCACCTCCGGACACCGATTGGATCAGCCCCAGCATTTT.

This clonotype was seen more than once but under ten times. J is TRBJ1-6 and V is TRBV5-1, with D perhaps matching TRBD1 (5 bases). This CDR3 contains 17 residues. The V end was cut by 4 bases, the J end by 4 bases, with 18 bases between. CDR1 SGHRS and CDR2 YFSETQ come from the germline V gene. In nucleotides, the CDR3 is TGCGCCAGCAGCACTCGCCGGGACGGACTTTATAATTCACCCCTCCACTTT. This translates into CASSTRRDGLYNSPLHF.

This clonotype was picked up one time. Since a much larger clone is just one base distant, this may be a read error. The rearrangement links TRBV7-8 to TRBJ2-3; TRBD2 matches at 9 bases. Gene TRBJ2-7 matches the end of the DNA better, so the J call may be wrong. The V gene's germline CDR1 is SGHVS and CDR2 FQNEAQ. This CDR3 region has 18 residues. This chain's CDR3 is CASSPLGSGGFYSYEQYF. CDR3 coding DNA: TGTGCCAGCAGCCCTCTGGGTAGCGGGGGATTTTACTCCTACGAGCAGTACTTC.

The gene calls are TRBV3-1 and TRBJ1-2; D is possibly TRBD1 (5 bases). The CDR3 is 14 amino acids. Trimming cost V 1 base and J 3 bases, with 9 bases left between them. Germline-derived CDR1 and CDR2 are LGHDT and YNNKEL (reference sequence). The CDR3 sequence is CASSQAQGHYGYTF. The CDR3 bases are TGTGCCAGCAGCCAAGCCCAGGGACACTATGGCTACACCTTC. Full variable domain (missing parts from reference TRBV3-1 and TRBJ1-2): DTAVSQTPKYLVTQMGNDKSIKCEQNLGHDTMYWYKQDSKKFLKIMFSYNNKELIINETVPNRFSPKSPDKAHLNLHINSLELGDSAVYFCASSQAQGHYGYTFGSGTRLTVV.

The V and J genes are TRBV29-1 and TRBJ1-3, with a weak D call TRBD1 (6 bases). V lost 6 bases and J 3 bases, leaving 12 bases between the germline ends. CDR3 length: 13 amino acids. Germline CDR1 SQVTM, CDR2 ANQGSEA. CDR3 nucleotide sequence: TGCAGCGTGACAGGATGGAATGGAAACACCATATATTTT. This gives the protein CSVTGWNGNTIYF.

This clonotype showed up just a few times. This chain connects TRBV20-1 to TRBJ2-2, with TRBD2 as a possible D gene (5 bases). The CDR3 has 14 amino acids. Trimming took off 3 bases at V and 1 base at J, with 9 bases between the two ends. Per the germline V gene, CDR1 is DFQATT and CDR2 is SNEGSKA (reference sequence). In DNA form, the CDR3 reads TGCAGTGCTAGGAGCGGAGTGAACACCGGGGAGCTGTTTTTT. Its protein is CSARSGVNTGELFF.